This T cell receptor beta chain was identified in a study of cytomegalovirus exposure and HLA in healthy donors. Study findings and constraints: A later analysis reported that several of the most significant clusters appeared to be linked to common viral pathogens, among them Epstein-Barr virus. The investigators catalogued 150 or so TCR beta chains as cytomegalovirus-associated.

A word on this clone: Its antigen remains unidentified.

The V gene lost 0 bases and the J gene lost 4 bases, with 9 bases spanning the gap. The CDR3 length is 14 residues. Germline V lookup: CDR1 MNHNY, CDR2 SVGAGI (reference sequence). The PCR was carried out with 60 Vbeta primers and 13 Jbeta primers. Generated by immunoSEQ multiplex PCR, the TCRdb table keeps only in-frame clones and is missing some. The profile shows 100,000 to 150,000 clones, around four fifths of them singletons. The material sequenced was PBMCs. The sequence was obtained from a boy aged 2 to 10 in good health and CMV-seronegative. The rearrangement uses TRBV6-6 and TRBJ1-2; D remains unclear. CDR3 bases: TGTGCCAGCAGTTACTCGGAGAATTCCTATGGCTACACCTTC. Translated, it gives CASSYSENSYGYTF.